A selection of T cell receptor beta chains follows, all from one sample in a study of radiotherapy plus CTLA-4 blockade in lung cancer. Clones were read by immunoSEQ multiplex PCR, and TCRdb kept only the in-frame ones, dropping some. Among approximately 33,000 clones listed, roughly 80% were seen once. Here the sequenced sample was peripheral blood, taken from a patient treated with radiotherapy plus ipilimumab. These receptors originate from a human donor with non-small cell lung cancer who had stable disease on radiotherapy plus ipilimumab. CDR3s include the opening cysteine and the closing phenylalanine or tryptophan. Each record gives: J gene, V gene, CDR3 length, D gene, clone size, CDR3 DNA, CDR3 protein. D genes are given only for firm matches. A clone size is listed for some rows: how often the clone was seen (once, few, many), or a class if it is expanded.

TRBJ1-2 | TRBV30 | 18 | TRBD1 | . | TGTGCCTGGAAGGCGGGAAGGCTGGGACAGGGGGGGGTCGGCGGCTACACCTTC | CAWKAGRLGQGGVGGYTF
TRBJ1-2 | TRBV7-8 | 15 | TRBD1 | . | TGTGCCAGCAGCTTAAGGGACAGGTCAGACTATGGCTACACCTTC | CASSLRDRSDYGYTF
TRBJ1-6 | TRBV4-1 | 17 | . | . | TGCGCCAGCAGCCAAGATGGCGGGTTCGGGTATAATTCACCCCTCCACTTT | CASSQDGGFGYNSPLHF
TRBJ1-6 | TRBV5-6 | 14 | . | . | TGTGCCAGCAGTTCCTCCGGCGCGAATTCACCCCTCCACTTT | CASSSSGANSPLHF
TRBJ1-5 | TRBV6-5 | 15 | . | . | TGTGCCAGCAGTTACACAGCGGGGGCGGATCAGCCCCAGCATTTT | CASSYTAGADQPQHF
TRBJ1-1 | TRBV9 | 16 | . | . | TGTGCCAGCAGCGTAGGGTGGGACTCCGTGAACACTGAAGCTTTCTTT | CASSVGWDSVNTEAFF
TRBJ2-2 | TRBV29-1 | 12 | . | . | TGCAGCGTTCGGCAAGTTGGCGGGGAGCTGTTTTTT | CSVRQVGGELFF
TRBJ2-5 | TRBV6-5 | 16 | . | few | TGTGCCAGCGGTTCTTTATTGGGGGGGGCACAAGAGACCCAGTACTTC | CASGSLLGGAQETQYF
TRBJ2-7 | TRBV13 | 15 | . | once | TGTGCCAGCAGCTTCCTCGGGACTGAGTCCTACGAGCAGTACTTC | CASSFLGTESYEQYF
TRBJ1-6 | TRBV5-6 | 17 | . | . | TGTGCCAGCAGTTTAAGTGGGGCCGGGCTCACGAATTCACCCCTCCACTTT | CASSLSGAGLTNSPLHF
TRBJ2-1 | TRBV27 | 16 | TRBD2 | . | TGTGCCAGCAGTTTACGGCTAGCGGGGGGTTACAATGAGCAGTTCTTC | CASSLRLAGGYNEQFF
TRBJ1-5 | TRBV15 | 14 | . | . | TGTGCCACCAGCAGGGTGGGGGCAGCTCAGCCCCAGCATTTT | CATSRVGAAQPQHF
TRBJ1-3 | TRBV11-2 | 12 | . | . | TGTGCCAGCAGCTTAGCCCGGGACACCATATATTTT | CASSLARDTIYF
TRBJ1-6 | TRBV5-1 | 15 | TRBD1 | . | TGCGCCAGCAGCTTGAGCGGACAGGGTAATTCACCCCTCCACTTT | CASSLSGQGNSPLHF
TRBJ2-1 | TRBV6-1 | 15 | TRBD2 | . | TGTGCCAGCAGTGAACGGGGGGGCGACCACAATGAGCAGTTCTTC | CASSERGGDHNEQFF
TRBJ1-1 | TRBV28 | 15 | . | . | TGTGCCAGCAGCCCTGCAGGGAGTATTGGGACTGAAGCTTTCTTT | CASSPAGSIGTEAFF